A selection of T cell receptor beta chains follows, all from one sample in a study of vaccination effects on CD4 cells after COVID-19. TCRdb's copy holds only in-frame clones and misses some; the assay was immunoSEQ multiplex PCR. This sample has about 29,000 clones; 74% occur once, and the top ten carry roughly 16%. Antigen specificity for these receptors is unknown. Sequenced here: CD4+ T cells from PBMCs cultured with HCoV-OC43 spike peptides, sampled after COVID-19 vaccination. These receptors came from a human donor who received a COVID-19 vaccine. CDR3s include the opening cysteine and the closing phenylalanine or tryptophan. A D gene is named only where the DNA matches it firmly. Expanded clones are given a class, and other clones once, few, many or no size at all.

TRBD1 TRBJ1-1 . TRBV18 TGTGCCAGCTCACCAAGACAGGGGAGTAACACTGAAGCTTTCTTT CASSPRQGSNTEAFF
. TRBJ2-7 . TRBV5-1 TGCGCCAGCAGCTCGCGGGACGAGCAGTACTTC CASSSRDEQYF
. TRBJ1-2 . TRBV29-1 TGCAGCGTTGAATCAATTTCGAGGAAGGGCTACACCTTC CSVESISRKGYTF
. TRBJ1-2 . TRBV6-2/TRBV6-3 TGTGCCAGCAGTCCGGGCGGTCTAAACTATGGCTACACCTTC CASSPGGLNYGYTF
. TRBJ1-4 . TRBV18 TGTGCCAGCTCACCACCTGAGACAGGCCGGGAAAAACTGTTTTTT CASSPPETGREKLFF
. TRBJ1-4 . TRBV3-1/TRBV3-2 TGTGCCAGCAGCCCGGCAGTGTCAGGCGCCCTCCATACACTGTTTTTT CASSPAVSGALHTLFF
. TRBJ2-3 . TRBV5-1 TGCGCCAGCAGCTTGGGTTCGAAAGGCGGCACAGATACGCAGTATTTT CASSLGSKGGTDTQYF
. TRBJ1-1 few TRBV4-1 TGCGCCAGCAGCGGACCCCTCCGGGGCACTGAAGCTTTCTTT CASSGPLRGTEAFF
. TRBJ2-2 . TRBV5-4 TGTGCCAGCAGCTTGGATCCGGGCGGGGAGCTGTTTTTT CASSLDPGGELFF
. TRBJ1-1 . TRBV6-1 TGTGCCAGCAGTGAAGTAGGCAGCGCCTCAACTGAAGCTTTCTTT CASSEVGSASTEAFF
. TRBJ2-2 once TRBV24-1 TGTGCCACCAGTGATTTGCCATACGGTAGCTACACCGGGGAGCTGTTTTTT CATSDLPYGSYTGELFF
. TRBJ2-7 . TRBV5-1 TGCGCCAGCAGCTTGGCCCTACAGGGAGGTCGCTACGAGCAGTACTTC CASSLALQGGRYEQYF
TRBD2 TRBJ2-3 . TRBV5-1 TGCGCCAGCAGCGCCGGGTTGGGACTAGCGGCCGAACAAGATACGCAGTATTTT CASSAGLGLAAEQDTQYF
. TRBJ1-1 . TRBV5-1 TGCGCCAGCAGCACTGGGGGGAGCACTGAAGCTTTCTTT CASSTGGSTEAFF
. TRBJ2-3 . TRBV4-1 TGCGCCAGCAAAGAGCGGGTTAGAGGCACAGATACGCAGTATTTT CASKERVRGTDTQYF
TRBD1 TRBJ1-1 . TRBV5-8 TGTGCCAGCAGCTTTGGGGTAGACAGGGGGAACACTGAAGCTTTCTTT CASSFGVDRGNTEAFF
. TRBJ2-7 . TRBV11-1 TGTGCCAGCAGCTTAGCTGGGACATTGCCCTACGAGCAGTACTTC CASSLAGTLPYEQYF
TRBD2 TRBJ2-1 . TRBV2 TGTGCCAGCAGTGAAGAAGGCGGGAGGGGTTCGGAGGAGCAGTTCTTC CASSEEGGRGSEEQFF
. TRBJ2-1 . TRBV9 TGTGCCAGCAGCGTAGAGGCTAGTGTGGATGAGCAGTTCTTC CASSVEASVDEQFF
. TRBJ2-5 . TRBV19 TGTGCCAGTAGTACCCCAGGAGGGCAGAAGACCCAGTACTTC CASSTPGGQKTQYF
. TRBJ2-7 . TRBV7-9 TGTGCCAGCAGCTTACTCTCCAGGGAACACGAGCAGTACTTC CASSLLSREHEQYF
. TRBJ2-7 . TRBV13 TGTGCCAGCAGCTTAGTACTTACAAGCTCCTACGAGCAGTACTTC CASSLVLTSSYEQYF
. TRBJ2-7 . TRBV18 TGTGCCAGCTCACCTAATGCCGGGGCCCTCGAGCAGTACTTC CASSPNAGALEQYF
. TRBJ2-1 . TRBV5-6 TGTGCCAGCAGTTCTCTAACTACAGGGTTTGGCAATGAGCAGTTCTTC CASSSLTTGFGNEQFF
TRBD1 TRBJ2-7 few TRBV6-5 TGTGCCAGCAGTCGCACCCGGGACAGGCCTTACGAGCAGTACTTC CASSRTRDRPYEQYF
TRBD1 TRBJ2-2 . TRBV19 TGTGCCAGTAGTCTATACAGGGGATCGAACACCGGGGAGCTGTTTTTT CASSLYRGSNTGELFF
. TRBJ1-2 . TRBV5-4 TGTGCCAGCAGCTTGGACGCGTATGGCTACACCTTC CASSLDAYGYTF
. TRBJ1-2 . TRBV9 TGTGCCAGCAGCGTAGTGGCAGGGTCGCACTATGGCTACACCTTC CASSVVAGSHYGYTF
. TRBJ2-7 . TRBV11-2 TGTGCCAGCAGCTTCGCAAGACGGGGAAGCTCCTACGAGCAGTACTTC CASSFARRGSSYEQYF
TRBD2 TRBJ2-3 . TRBV11-2 TGTGCCAGCAGCCGGAGACTAGCGGGGGCTGGTGGAGATACGCAGTATTTT CASSRRLAGAGGDTQYF
. TRBJ2-3 . TRBV11-2 TGTGCCAGCAGCACCCGGGGTACCCCCGAGGATACGCAGTATTTT CASSTRGTPEDTQYF
. TRBJ1-2 . TRBV6-1 TGTGCCAGCAGTGAATTCCCCAACAGAGCAAGAGGCTACACCTTC CASSEFPNRARGYTF
TRBD1 TRBJ1-6 . TRBV7-9 TGTGCCAGCAGCTTAGAGGCAGGGGGGAATTCACCCCTCCACTTT CASSLEAGGNSPLHF
. TRBJ2-5 . TRBV18 TGTGCCAGCTCAGCACAGGGTACCCAGGAGACCCAGTACTTC CASSAQGTQETQYF
. TRBJ2-2 . TRBV19 TGTGCCAGCGGTCCCGGAAACACCGGGGAGCTGTTTTTT CASGPGNTGELFF
. TRBJ2-1 few TRBV5-4 TGTGCCAGCAGCTTGGACAGGAATTCCTACAATGAGCAGTTCTTC CASSLDRNSYNEQFF
TRBD1 TRBJ1-1 . TRBV5-6 TGTGCCAGCAGCCGCGGACAGGGGGACACTGAAGCTTTCTTT CASSRGQGDTEAFF
. TRBJ2-7 . TRBV18 TGTGCCAGCTCACGGGGGCCAGAGAGCTCCTACGAGCAGTACTTC CASSRGPESSYEQYF
. TRBJ1-6 . TRBV5-5 TGTGCCAGCAGCTTGGAGGGCCAGGGGACGAAGAGCTCCTATAATTCACCCCTCCACTTT CASSLEGQGTKSSYNSPLHF